This TCR beta chain appears in the sequencing data of a study of T cell repertoires in cytomegalovirus infection. Study as a whole: Both a matching HLA type and CMV infection were indicated by public TCR beta signatures.

The germline V and J ends were trimmed by 4 bases and 1 base, with 14 bases remaining between them. Germline V gives CDR1 SGHNT, CDR2 YYREEE (reference sequence). There are 15 residues in the CDR3. Notes on this clonotype: What it binds is unknown.

General study points: CMV-specific TCR beta clonotypes restricted by HLA-C were the ones dominating the ex vivo response. The cumulative frequency of public TCR beta families identified carriers of CMV plus the relevant HLA.

TCRdb called the reads again in MiXCR, with one record for every CDR3 protein. The sample shows about a million distinct CDR3 sequences, around 30% of them seen only once. The sequenced sample was cultured CD8+ T cells from PBMCs, obtained from culture after CMV antigen stimulation. The source is a human donor in good health (CMV status not recorded). Some clones in this sample may be carry-over from other donors' samples. This sequence joins TRBV5-4 and TRBJ1-1, with D possibly matching TRBD1 (6 bases). The CDR3: CASSGADSRNTEAFF. CDR3 in DNA: TGTGCCAGCAGCGGGGCGGACAGCAGGAACACTGAAGCTTTCTTT.